The 29 T cell receptor beta chains reported below all come from one sample, sequenced in a study of chemoradiotherapy in HPV16-positive cancers (dated 2022 in TCRdb). The library relied on the immunoSEQ multiplex PCR assay. This immuneACCESS table, as held by TCRdb, lists in-frame sequences with V and J called but not all clones. Of the missing ones, under half trace to an unresolved V gene in checked studies; the others have no known cause. Within this sample are some 14,000 clones, with roughly 80% of them counted one time only. Under 1.5% of the sample goes to the ten largest clones. This sample was taken from a patient who underwent chemoradiotherapy. The receptor source for this set is a human donor with HPV-associated anogenital cancer.

In nucleotides, the CDR3 is TGTGCCAGCAGCCCAGACAGGGGGCCAAATCAGCCCCAGCATTTT. Translated: CASSPDRGPNQPQHF. The rearrangement links TRBV2 to TRBJ1-5; 10 positions match TRBD1. The CDR3 length is 15 residues. Looked up from germline, CDR1 is SNHLY and CDR2 is FYNNEI. V was pared by 6 bases and J by 4 bases, with 6 bases of the junction left unmatched.

This clone is a singleton in its sample. The chain recombines TRBV29-1 with TRBJ2-3, with 10 positions matching TRBD2. CDR1 is SQVTM and CDR2 is ANQGSEA in the germline V gene. The V gene end was trimmed by 7 bases and the J gene end by 0 bases; junction bases not matched to a gene: 4. The length of the CDR3 is 14 residues. CDR3 protein: CSAGLAESTDTQYF. The CDR3 DNA is TGCAGCGCAGGACTAGCGGAAAGCACAGATACGCAGTATTTT.

This clone was seen more than once but under ten times. The chain uses TRBV27 and TRBJ1-5; D is undetermined. The germline gives CDR1 MNHEY, CDR2 SMNVEV (reference sequence). The CDR3 has 13 amino acids. Deletions cut 2 bases from V and 4 bases from J, with 6 bases between. CDR3 DNA: TGTGCCAGCAGTTTAGTGGAAAATCAGCCCCAGCATTTT. Protein product: CASSLVENQPQHF.

This chain joins TRBV19 and TRBJ2-3; TRBD2 agrees at 14 bases. J was trimmed by 2 bases and V by 4 bases; bases with no gene match: 8. CDR3 length: 18 amino acids. Germline V CDR1 and CDR2: LNHDA, SQIVND (reference sequence). The CDR3 here is CASSTAGTSGGVTDTQYF. CDR3 sequence (DNA): TGTGCCAGTAGTACCGCCGGGACTAGCGGGGGTGTCACAGATACGCAGTATTTT.

The chain combines TRBV30 with TRBJ1-5, with D unclear. Trimming pared 2 bases from V and 1 base from J, leaving 12 bases between. Per the germline V gene, CDR1 is GTSNPN and CDR2 is SVGIG (reference sequence). The CDR3 totals 15 residues. The CDR3 coding sequence is TGTGCCTGGAGTAACCGGGCACTAAGCAATCAGCCCCAGCATTTT. This codes for CAWSNRALSNQPQHF.

This CDR3 is CATVGQRGLQETQYF. The DNA of the CDR3 is TGTGCCACCGTGGGCCAGCGGGGGCTACAAGAGACCCAGTACTTC. The chain combines TRBV2 with TRBJ2-5; 8 bases line up with TRBD2. This CDR3 contains 15 residues. J gave up 2 bases and V 10 bases, and 12 bases lay outside the gene matches. In germline, CDR1 is SNHLY, CDR2 FYNNEI.

The chain links TRBV15 to TRBJ1-2; 9 bases match TRBD1. V trimming: 5 bases; J trimming: 4 bases; junction bases outside the gene matches: 8. The CDR3 sequence is 15 residues long. Looked up from germline, CDR1 is LNHNV and CDR2 is YYDKDF (reference sequence). The CDR3 sequence: CATSAITGGSYGYTF. The CDR3 DNA reads TGTGCCACCAGCGCTATAACAGGGGGCAGCTATGGCTACACCTTC.

The chain has TRBV11-3 and TRBJ1-1; no reliable D call. CDR1 and CDR2 (germline): SGHNT, YENEEA. V was shortened by 5 bases and J by 1 base, with 11 bases between the two germline ends. The CDR3 spans 14 residues. CDR3 region: CASSHLGRNTEAFF. For the CDR3, the DNA is TGTGCCAGCAGCCACTTGGGAAGGAACACTGAAGCTTTCTTT.

The chain employs TRBV6-6 and TRBJ2-7, with D possibly being TRBD1 or TRBD2 (5 bases each). Trimming removed 4 bases at V and 5 bases at J, with 15 bases between. Germline V gives CDR1 MNHNY, CDR2 SVGAGI (reference sequence). The CDR3 is 14 amino acids. CDR3 in DNA: TGTGCCAGCAGTTGGGACCGATCGAGAAACGAGCAGTACTTC. This gives the protein CASSWDRSRNEQYF.

The sample holds a few counts of this clone. The chain has TRBV7-8 and TRBJ1-1, with a tentative D call TRBD1 (5 bases). Trimming took off 6 bases at V and 4 bases at J, with 9 bases between the two ends. CDR3 size: 12 residues. Germline V gives CDR1 SGHVS, CDR2 FQNEAQ. The CDR3 loop is CASSPGPTEAFF. For the CDR3, the DNA is TGTGCCAGCAGTCCGGGACCCACTGAAGCTTTCTTT.

The chain joins TRBV25-1 to TRBJ1-4, with 7 bases fitting TRBD1. The CDR3 sequence is 15 residues long. The germline CDR1 and CDR2 sequences are MGHDK and SYGVNS. The V gene end was trimmed by 2 bases and the J gene end by 7 bases; junction bases not matched to a gene: 7. Here the CDR3 DNA reads TGTGCCAGCAGTGAACCGGGCCGGGACAGTGAAAAACTGTTTTTT. Protein product: CASSEPGRDSEKLFF.

This chain joins TRBV27 and TRBJ2-6; 7 bases agree with TRBD1. CDR3 length equals 15 residues. Germline V gene data show CDR1 as MNHEY and CDR2 as SMNVEV (reference sequence). J was trimmed by 3 bases and V by 5 bases; bases with no gene match: 4. The CDR3 loop is CASSTYRGGANVLTF. DNA of the CDR3: TGTGCCAGCAGTACTTACAGGGGTGGGGCCAACGTCCTGACTTTC. Full variable domain (outside the CDR3, taken from reference TRBV27 and TRBJ2-6): EAQVTQNPRYLITVTGKKLTVTCSQNMNHEYMSWYRQDPGLGLRQIYYSMNVEVTDKGDVPEGYKVSRKEKRNFPLILESPSPNQTSLYFCASSTYRGGANVLTFGAGSRLTVL.

The chain recombines TRBV9 with TRBJ2-1; perhaps TRBD2 as D (6 bases). CDR3 length equals 15 residues. Trimming took off 0 bases at V and 4 bases at J, with 11 bases between the two ends. Germline CDR1 and CDR2: SGDLS and YYNGEE. Here the CDR3 DNA reads TGTGCCAGCAGCGTAGACGTGGAGGGGTACAATGAGCAGTTCTTC. Its translation is CASSVDVEGYNEQFF.

The rearrangement joins TRBV28 to TRBJ1-6, with D unclear. The CDR3 has 13 residues. CDR1 is MDHEN, CDR2 SYDVKM, per germline. Trimming cost V 2 bases and J 13 bases, with 12 bases left between them. CDR3 DNA: TGTGCCAGCAGTTTACGATCATACGCGCCCCTCCACTTT. Translating it yields CASSLRSYAPLHF.

This sequence joins TRBV7-2 and TRBJ1-6; D gene uncertain. From germline, CDR1 is SGHTA and CDR2 FQGNSA. The CDR3 spans 15 residues. V was trimmed by 1 base and J by 5 bases, leaving 9 bases between them. In DNA form, the CDR3 reads TGTGCCAGCAGCTTAGAACGAAGGGATAATTCACCCCTCCACTTT. Translation: CASSLERRDNSPLHF.

V and J are TRBV11-2 and TRBJ2-7; D not resolved. Trimming took 2 bases from V and 1 from J, leaving 9 bases between them. CDR3 size: 14 residues. Germline V lookup: CDR1 SGHAT, CDR2 FQNNGV. The CDR3 DNA reads as TGTGCCAGCAGCTTAACCCTGACTTCCTACGAGCAGTACTTC. Protein sequence: CASSLTLTSYEQYF. The full variable domain, completed using reference TRBV11-2 and TRBJ2-7, is EAGVAQSPRYKIIEKRQSVAFWCNPISGHATLYWYQQILGQGPKLLIQFQNNGVVDDSQLPKDRFSAERLKGVDSTLKIQPAKLEDSAVYLCASSLTLTSYEQYFGPGTRLTVT.

This chain uses TRBV7-3 with TRBJ2-1; 9 bases are shared with TRBD2. The length of the CDR3 is 14 residues. Germline V gene lookup returns CDR1 SGHTA and CDR2 FQGTGA. V was pared by 5 bases and J by 6 bases, with 5 bases of the junction left unmatched. In nucleotides, the CDR3 is TGTGCCAGCAGCACGGGACTAGCCACCAATGAGCAGTTCTTC. It yields the protein CASSTGLATNEQFF.

The chain combines TRBV30 with TRBJ1-2, with TRBD1 matching over 11 bases. This CDR3 contains 13 residues. J gave up 10 bases and V 7 bases, and 11 bases lay outside the gene matches. The germline gives CDR1 GTSNPN, CDR2 SVGIG (reference sequence). CDR3 in amino acids: CAYGGTGGTVYTF. The CDR3 DNA reads TGTGCCTACGGCGGGACAGGGGGAACGGTCTACACCTTC.

V usage is TRBV18 and J usage is TRBJ2-1; a weak D match, TRBD2 (5 bases). Looked up from germline, CDR1 is KGHSH and CDR2 is LQKENI. With 1 base removed from V and 2 bases from J, the gap between germline ends came to 9 bases. This CDR3 region has 15 residues. The CDR3 DNA follows: TGTGCCAGCTCACCACGAGGGATAACCTACAATGAGCAGTTCTTC. This encodes CASSPRGITYNEQFF.

This chain uses TRBV7-9 with TRBJ1-2, with D perhaps TRBD1 (6 bases). The germline CDR1 and CDR2 sequences are SEHNR and FQNEAQ (reference sequence). The CDR3 sequence is 14 residues long. V was clipped by 5 bases and J by 4 bases, with 14 bases between them. In DNA, the CDR3 is TGTGCCAGCAGCAGCAACCAGGGGAGCTATGGCTACACCTTC. Its translation: CASSSNQGSYGYTF.

Worth noting for this clone: The sample holds other DNA sequences that translate to the same CDR3. The chain uses TRBV7-8 and TRBJ2-7; D unclear. CDR3 length: 11 amino acids. Trimming pared 6 bases from V and 3 bases from J, leaving 6 bases between. CDR1 SGHVS and CDR2 FQNEAQ come from the germline V gene. CDR3 nucleotide sequence: TGTGCCAGCAGTCCTGGCTACGAGCAGTACTTC. Translating it yields CASSPGYEQYF.

This clone was recorded only once. The genes are TRBV30 and TRBJ1-2; TRBD1 matches 9 bases. The germline V gene encodes CDR1 GTSNPN and CDR2 SVGIG (reference sequence). The CDR3 contains 12 residues. Trimming took 8 bases from V and 5 from J; bases not matched to a gene: 6. The CDR3 coding sequence is TGTGCCCGTGGACAGGGGCAATATGGCTACACCTTC. It yields the protein CARGQGQYGYTF.

This chain joins TRBV4-3 and TRBJ2-5; D is tentatively TRBD1 or TRBD2 (6 bases each). This CDR3 is 17 amino acids long. V lost 0 bases and J 5 bases, leaving 19 bases between the germline ends. Germline V gives CDR1 LGHNA, CDR2 YSLEER. The CDR3 sequence: CASSQDSDSGQGETQYF. In DNA, the CDR3 is TGCGCCAGCAGCCAAGATTCGGACAGCGGGCAGGGGGAGACCCAGTACTTC.

The chain uses TRBV19 and TRBJ1-1; D not resolved. Germline V CDR1 and CDR2: LNHDA, SQIVND (reference sequence). The CDR3 runs 13 residues. V was shortened by 9 bases and J by 2 bases, with 13 bases between the two germline ends. The DNA of the CDR3 is TGTGCCAGCCTCGGTAGATTTAACACTGAAGCTTTCTTT. Protein sequence: CASLGRFNTEAFF.

The CDR3 reads CASSLEKRGRTDTQYF. Here the CDR3 DNA reads TGTGCCAGCAGCTTAGAAAAGCGGGGACGCACAGATACGCAGTATTTT. The chain has TRBV7-2 and TRBJ2-3, with TRBD2 matching 7 bases. CDR1 and CDR2 from the germline V gene are SGHTA and FQGNSA. The V and J ends lost 1 base and 1 base, in that order; junction bases with no gene match: 5. The CDR3 spans 16 residues. The complete variable domain, with remaining parts taken from reference TRBV7-2 and TRBJ2-3, reads GAGVSQSPSNKVTEKGKDVELRCDPISGHTALYWYRQSLGQGLEFLIYFQGNSAPDKSGLPSDRFSAERTGGSVSTLTIQRTQQEDSAVYLCASSLEKRGRTDTQYFGPGTRLTVL.

V is TRBV6-5 and J is TRBJ1-2, with D perhaps matching TRBD1 (5 bases). The CDR3 extends over 13 amino acids. Germline V gene lookup returns CDR1 MNHEY and CDR2 SVGAGI. The V and J ends lost 6 bases and 8 bases respectively, with 16 bases between them. This chain's CDR3 is CASSKGPSKGYTF. The CDR3 DNA sequence: TGTGCCAGCAGCAAGGGACCGTCGAAAGGCTACACCTTC.

The rearrangement joins TRBV9 to TRBJ2-1, with no clear D. Trimming took off 0 bases at V and 4 bases at J, with 17 bases between the two ends. This CDR3 contains 17 residues. Looked up from germline, CDR1 is SGDLS and CDR2 is YYNGEE. CDR3 in amino acids: CASSVDLRKGGYNEQFF. As DNA, the CDR3 is TGTGCCAGCAGCGTAGACCTTCGAAAGGGCGGTTACAATGAGCAGTTCTTC.

This sequence joins TRBV5-1 and TRBJ2-7; tentatively, D is TRBD1 (6 bases). Germline V CDR1 and CDR2: SGHRS, YFSETQ. The length of the CDR3 is 14 residues. The ends were cut back, 2 bases at V and 0 bases at J, with 9 bases in the middle. CDR3 nucleotides: TGCGCCAGCAGCTTATCAGGGGACTCCTACGAGCAGTACTTC. It translates to CASSLSGDSYEQYF.

This CDR3 is CASSVGSENLVNEQFF. Written as DNA, the CDR3 is TGTGCCAGCAGCGTAGGAAGCGAAAACTTGGTCAATGAGCAGTTCTTC. The rearrangement uses TRBV9 and TRBJ2-1; D is unclear. The CDR3 covers 16 residues. The germline V gene encodes CDR1 SGDLS and CDR2 YYNGEE. The V and J ends lost 0 bases and 6 bases respectively, with 16 bases between them.